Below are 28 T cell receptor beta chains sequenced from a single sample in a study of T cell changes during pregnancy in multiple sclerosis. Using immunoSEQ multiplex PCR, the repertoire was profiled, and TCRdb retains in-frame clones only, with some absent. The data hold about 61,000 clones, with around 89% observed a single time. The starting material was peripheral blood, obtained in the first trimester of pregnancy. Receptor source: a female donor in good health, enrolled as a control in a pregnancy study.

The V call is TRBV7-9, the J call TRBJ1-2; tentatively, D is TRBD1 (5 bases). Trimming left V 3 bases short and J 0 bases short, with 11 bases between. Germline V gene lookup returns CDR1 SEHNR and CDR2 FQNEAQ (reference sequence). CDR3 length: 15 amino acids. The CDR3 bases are TGTGCCAGCAGCTTTCGGAGGGGCGCTAACTATGGCTACACCTTC. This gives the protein CASSFRRGANYGYTF.

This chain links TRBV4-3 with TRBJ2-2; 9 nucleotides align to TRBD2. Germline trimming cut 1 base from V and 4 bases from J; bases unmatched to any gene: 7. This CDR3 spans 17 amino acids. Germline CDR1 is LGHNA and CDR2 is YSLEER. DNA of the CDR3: TGCGCCAGCAGCCAAGGGTCCCTAGCGGGGACCACCGGGGAGCTGTTTTTT. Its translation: CASSQGSLAGTTGELFF.

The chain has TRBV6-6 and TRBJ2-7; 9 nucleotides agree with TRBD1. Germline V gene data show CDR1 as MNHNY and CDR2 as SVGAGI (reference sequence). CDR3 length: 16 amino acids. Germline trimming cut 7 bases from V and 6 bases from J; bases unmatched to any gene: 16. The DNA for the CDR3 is TGTGCCAGCACCCGAGGGACCGGGACAGGGACAGCCGAGCAGTACTTC. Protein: CASTRGTGTGTAEQYF.

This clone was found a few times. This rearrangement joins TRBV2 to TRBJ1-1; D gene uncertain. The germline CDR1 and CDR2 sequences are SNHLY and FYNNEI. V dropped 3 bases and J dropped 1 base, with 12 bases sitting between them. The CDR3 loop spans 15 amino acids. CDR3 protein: CASSDFARGNTEAFF. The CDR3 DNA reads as TGTGCCAGCAGTGATTTCGCACGGGGGAACACTGAAGCTTTCTTT. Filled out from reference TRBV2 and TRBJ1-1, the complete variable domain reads EPEVTQTPSHQVTQMGQEVILRCVPISNHLYFYWYRQILGQKVEFLVSFYNNEISEKSEIFDDQFSVERPDGSNFTLKIRSTKLEDSAMYFCASSDFARGNTEAFFGQGTRLTVV.

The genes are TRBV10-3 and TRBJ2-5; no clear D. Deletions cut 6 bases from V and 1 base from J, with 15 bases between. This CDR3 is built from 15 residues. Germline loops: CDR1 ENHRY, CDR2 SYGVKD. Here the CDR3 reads CAIRRDNLLQETQYF. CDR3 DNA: TGTGCCATCAGACGCGACAACCTACTCCAAGAGACCCAGTACTTC.

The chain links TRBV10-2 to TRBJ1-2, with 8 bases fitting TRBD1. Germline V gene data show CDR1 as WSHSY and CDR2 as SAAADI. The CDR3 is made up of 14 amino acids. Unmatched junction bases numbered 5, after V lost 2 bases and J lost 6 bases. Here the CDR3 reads CASSELDRGDGYTF. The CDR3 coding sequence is TGCGCCAGCAGTGAGCTCGACAGGGGAGATGGCTACACCTTC.

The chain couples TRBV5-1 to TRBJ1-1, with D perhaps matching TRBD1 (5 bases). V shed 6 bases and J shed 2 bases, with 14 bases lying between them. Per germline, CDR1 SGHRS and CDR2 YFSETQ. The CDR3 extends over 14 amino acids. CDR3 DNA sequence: TGCGCCAGCACTACGGGGGAGGGAAACACTGAAGCTTTCTTT. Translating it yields CASTTGEGNTEAFF.

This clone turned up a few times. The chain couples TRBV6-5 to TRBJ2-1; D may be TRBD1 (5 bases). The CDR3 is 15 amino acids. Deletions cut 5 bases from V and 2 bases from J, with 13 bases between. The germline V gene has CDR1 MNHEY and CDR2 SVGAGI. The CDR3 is CASSAVWGTYNEQFF. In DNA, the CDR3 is TGTGCCAGCAGTGCTGTTTGGGGCACCTACAATGAGCAGTTCTTC.

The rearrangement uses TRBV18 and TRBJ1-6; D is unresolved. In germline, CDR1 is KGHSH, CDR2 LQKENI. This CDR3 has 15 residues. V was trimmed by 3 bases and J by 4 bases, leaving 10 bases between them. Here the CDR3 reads CASSPTPDYNSPLHF. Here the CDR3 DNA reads TGTGCCAGCTCACCCACGCCAGATTATAATTCACCCCTCCACTTT.

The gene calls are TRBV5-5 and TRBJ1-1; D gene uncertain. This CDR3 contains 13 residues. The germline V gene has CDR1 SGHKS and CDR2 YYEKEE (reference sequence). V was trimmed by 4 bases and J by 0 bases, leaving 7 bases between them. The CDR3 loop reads CASSTTLNTEAFF. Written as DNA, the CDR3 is TGTGCCAGCAGCACGACACTGAACACTGAAGCTTTCTTT.

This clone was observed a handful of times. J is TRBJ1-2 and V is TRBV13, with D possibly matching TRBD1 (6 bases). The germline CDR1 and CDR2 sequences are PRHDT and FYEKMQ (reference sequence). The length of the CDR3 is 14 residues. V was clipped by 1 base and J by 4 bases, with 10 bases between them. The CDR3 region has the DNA TGTGCCAGCAGCTTAGAAACAGGGCGCTATGGCTACACCTTC. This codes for CASSLETGRYGYTF. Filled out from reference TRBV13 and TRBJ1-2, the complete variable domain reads AAGVIQSPRHLIKEKRETATLKCYPIPRHDTVYWYQQGPGQDPQFLISFYEKMQSDKGSIPDRFSAQQFSDYHSELNMSSLELGDSALYFCASSLETGRYGYTFGSGTRLTVV.

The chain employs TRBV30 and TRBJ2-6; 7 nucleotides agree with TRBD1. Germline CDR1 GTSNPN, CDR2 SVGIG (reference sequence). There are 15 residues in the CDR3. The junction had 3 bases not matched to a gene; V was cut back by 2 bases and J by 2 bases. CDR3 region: CAWSYTGAGANVLTF. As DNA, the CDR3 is TGTGCCTGGAGTTATACAGGGGCTGGGGCCAACGTCCTGACTTTC. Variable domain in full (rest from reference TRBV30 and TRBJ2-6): SQTIHQWPATLVQPVGSPLSLECTVEGTSNPNLYWYRQAAGRGLQLLFYSVGIGQISSEVPQNLSASRPQDRQFILSSKKLLLSDSGFYLCAWSYTGAGANVLTFGAGSRLTVL.

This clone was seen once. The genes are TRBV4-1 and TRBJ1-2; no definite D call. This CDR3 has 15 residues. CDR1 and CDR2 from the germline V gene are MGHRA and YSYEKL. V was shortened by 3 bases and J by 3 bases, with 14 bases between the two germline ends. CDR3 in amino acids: CASSQETGSDYGYTF. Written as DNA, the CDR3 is TGCGCCAGCAGCCAGGAGACGGGGTCGGACTATGGCTACACCTTC.

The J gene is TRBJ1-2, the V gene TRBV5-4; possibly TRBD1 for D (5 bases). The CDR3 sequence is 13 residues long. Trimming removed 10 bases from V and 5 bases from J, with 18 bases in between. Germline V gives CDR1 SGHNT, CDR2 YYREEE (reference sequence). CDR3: CAWVRVGGYGYTF. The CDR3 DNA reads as TGTGCCTGGGTACGGGTGGGGGGGTATGGCTACACCTTC.

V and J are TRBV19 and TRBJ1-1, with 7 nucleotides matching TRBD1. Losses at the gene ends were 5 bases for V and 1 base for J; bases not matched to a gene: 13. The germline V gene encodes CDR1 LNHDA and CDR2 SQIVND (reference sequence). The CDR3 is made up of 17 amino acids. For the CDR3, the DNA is TGTGCCAGTAGTCCGAATTCAGGGGGAAGGGGGAACACTGAAGCTTTCTTT. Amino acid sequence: CASSPNSGGRGNTEAFF.

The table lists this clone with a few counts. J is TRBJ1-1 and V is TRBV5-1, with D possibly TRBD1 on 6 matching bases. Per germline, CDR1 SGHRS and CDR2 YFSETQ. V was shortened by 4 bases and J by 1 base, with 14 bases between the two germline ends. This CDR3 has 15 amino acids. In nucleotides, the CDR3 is TGCGCCAGCAGCCCACTCACACAGGGGAACACTGAAGCTTTCTTT. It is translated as CASSPLTQGNTEAFF. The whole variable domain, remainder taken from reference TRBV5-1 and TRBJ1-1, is KAGVTQTPRYLIKTRGQQVTLSCSPISGHRSVSWYQQTPGQGLQFLFEYFSETQRNKGNFPGRFSGRQFSNSRSEMNVSTLELGDSALYLCASSPLTQGNTEAFFGQGTRLTVV.

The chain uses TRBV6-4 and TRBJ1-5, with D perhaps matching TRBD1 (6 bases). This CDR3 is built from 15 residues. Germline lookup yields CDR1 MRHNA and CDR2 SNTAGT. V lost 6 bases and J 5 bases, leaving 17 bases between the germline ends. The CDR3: CASSHRGGEHQPQHF. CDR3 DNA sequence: TGTGCCAGCAGCCACCGGGGGGGCGAACATCAGCCCCAGCATTTT.

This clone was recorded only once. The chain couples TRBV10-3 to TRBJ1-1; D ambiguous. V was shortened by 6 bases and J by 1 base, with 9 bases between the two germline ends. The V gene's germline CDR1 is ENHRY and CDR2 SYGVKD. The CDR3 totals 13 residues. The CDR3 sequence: CAIRILKNTEAFF. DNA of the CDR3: TGTGCCATCAGGATCCTAAAGAACACTGAAGCTTTCTTT.

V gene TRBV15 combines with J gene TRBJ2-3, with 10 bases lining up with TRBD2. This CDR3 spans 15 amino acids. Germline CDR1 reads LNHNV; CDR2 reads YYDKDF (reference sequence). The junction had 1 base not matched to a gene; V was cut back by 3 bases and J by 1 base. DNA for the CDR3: TGTGCCACCAGCAGCACTAGCGGGGGCACAGATACGCAGTATTTT. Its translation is CATSSTSGGTDTQYF.

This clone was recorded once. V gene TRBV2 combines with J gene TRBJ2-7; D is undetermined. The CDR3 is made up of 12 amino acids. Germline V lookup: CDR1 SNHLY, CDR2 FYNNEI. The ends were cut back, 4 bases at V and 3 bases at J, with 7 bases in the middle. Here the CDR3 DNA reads TGTGCCAGCAGTGTGAGCCTCTACGAGCAGTACTTC. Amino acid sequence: CASSVSLYEQYF.

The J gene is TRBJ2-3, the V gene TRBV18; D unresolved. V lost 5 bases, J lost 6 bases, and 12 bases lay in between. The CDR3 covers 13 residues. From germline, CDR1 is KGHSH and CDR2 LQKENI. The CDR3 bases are TGTGCCAGCTCAGTCGGGTCTTTGGATACGCAGTATTTT. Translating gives CASSVGSLDTQYF.

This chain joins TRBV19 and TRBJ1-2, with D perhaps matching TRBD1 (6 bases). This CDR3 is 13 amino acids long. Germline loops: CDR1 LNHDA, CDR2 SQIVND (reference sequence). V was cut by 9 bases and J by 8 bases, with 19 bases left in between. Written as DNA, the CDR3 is TGTGCCAGCCTCCGGACAGATCTATTGGGCTACACCTTC. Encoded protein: CASLRTDLLGYTF.

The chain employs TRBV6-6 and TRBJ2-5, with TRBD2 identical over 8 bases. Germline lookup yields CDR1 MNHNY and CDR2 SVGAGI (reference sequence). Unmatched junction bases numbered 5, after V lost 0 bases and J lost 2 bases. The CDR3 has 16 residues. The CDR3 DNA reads TGTGCCAGCAGTTACTCGACGGCTAGCGGGCAAGAGACCCAGTACTTC. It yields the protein CASSYSTASGQETQYF.

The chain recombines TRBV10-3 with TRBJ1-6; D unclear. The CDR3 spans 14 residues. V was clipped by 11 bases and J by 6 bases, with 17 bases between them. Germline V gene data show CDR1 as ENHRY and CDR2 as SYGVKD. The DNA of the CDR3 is TGTGCCGTCCACCCGGGGTTTGGTAATTCACCCCTCCACTTT. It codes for CAVHPGFGNSPLHF.

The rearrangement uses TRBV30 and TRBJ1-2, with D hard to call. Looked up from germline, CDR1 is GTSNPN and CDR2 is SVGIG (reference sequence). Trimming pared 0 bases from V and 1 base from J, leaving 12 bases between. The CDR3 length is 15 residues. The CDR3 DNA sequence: TGTGCCTGGAGTGTGTTCGGGAGGATTAACTATGGCTACACCTTC. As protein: CAWSVFGRINYGYTF.

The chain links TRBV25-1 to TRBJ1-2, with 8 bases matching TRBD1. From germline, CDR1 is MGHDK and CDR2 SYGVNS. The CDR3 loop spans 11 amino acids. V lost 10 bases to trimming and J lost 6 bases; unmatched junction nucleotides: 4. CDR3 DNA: TGTGCCACCTCAGGGGGCGATGGCTACACCTTC. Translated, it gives CATSGGDGYTF.

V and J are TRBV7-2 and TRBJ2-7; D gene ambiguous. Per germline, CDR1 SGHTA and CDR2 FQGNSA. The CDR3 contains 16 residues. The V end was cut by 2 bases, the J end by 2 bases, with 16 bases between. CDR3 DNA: TGTGCCAGCAGCTTATCCCAAGCAGCTAGAACCTACGAGCAGTACTTC. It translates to CASSLSQAARTYEQYF.

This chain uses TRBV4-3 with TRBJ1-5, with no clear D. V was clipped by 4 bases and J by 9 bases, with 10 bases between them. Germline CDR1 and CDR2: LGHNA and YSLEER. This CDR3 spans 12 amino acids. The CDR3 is CASSPGYGPQHF. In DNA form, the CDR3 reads TGCGCCAGCAGCCCAGGTTACGGGCCCCAGCATTTT.